This is a list of T cell receptor beta chains from one sample in a study of human T cells and chemical hapten exposure. TCRdb fed the RACE reads into MiXCR, producing one record per CDR3 protein. The table shows around 300,000 distinct CDR3 sequences, with approximately 6.3% occurring only once. The sequencing used whole blood, collected in connection with sensitization to the hapten diphenylcyclopropenone (DPC). These receptors originate from a woman between 18 and 29 years old with alopecia areata. Some clones in this sample may be carry-over from other donors' samples. Each CDR3 is given with its conserved first and last residue. Fields, in order: J gene, D gene, V gene, clone size, CDR3 protein, CDR3 DNA. A D gene is named only where the DNA matches it firmly. Clone sizes are given selectively: once, few, many, or a class where the clone is expanded.

TRBJ1-5,TRBD1,TRBV6-2/TRBV6-3,few,CASSPQSRTGNNQPQHF,TGTGCCAGCAGCCCCCAGAGCAGGACAGGGAACAATCAGCCCCAGCATTTT
TRBJ2-1,NA,TRBV5-6,NA,CASSGGLEQFF,TGTGCCAGCAGCGGGGGGCTGGAGCAGTTCTTC
TRBJ2-7,TRBD2,TRBV7-2,few,CASSLGLAGGREQYF,TGTGCCAGCAGCCTTGGACTAGCGGGGGGGCGAGAGCAGTACTTC
TRBJ1-1,NA,TRBV20-1,NA,CSASGETAEAFF,TGCAGTGCTAGCGGCGAAACAGCGGAAGCTTTCTTT
TRBJ1-2,NA,TRBV6-5,few,CASSYSIRQGFRPNYGYTF,TGTGCCAGCAGTTACTCGATCAGGCAGGGGTTTCGCCCTAACTATGGCTACACCTTC
TRBJ2-3,NA,TRBV12-3/TRBV12-4,NA,CASRLEGEDTQYF,TGTGCCAGCAGGTTGGAGGGCGAAGATACGCAGTATTTT
TRBJ1-6,NA,TRBV14,many,CASSQVTGGTSPLHF,TGTGCCAGCAGCCAAGTTACAGGAGGCACTTCACCCCTCCACTTT
TRBJ2-1,TRBD2,TRBV6-2/TRBV6-3,many,CASYSGGRWEQFF,TGTGCCAGCTACAGCGGGGGACGTTGGGAGCAGTTCTTC
TRBJ1-6,TRBD1,TRBV28,few,CASSDLRTGENSPLHF,TGTGCCAGCAGTGACTTGCGGACAGGGGAAAATTCACCCCTCCACTTT
TRBJ2-3,NA,TRBV18,many,CASSRVPDTQYF,TGTGCCAGCTCACGTGTGCCAGATACGCAGTATTTT
TRBJ2-7,TRBD2,TRBV10-3,NA,CAISALAGERSGGYYEQYF,TGTGCCATCAGTGCCCTTGCCGGGGAGAGAAGCGGGGGGTACTACGAGCAGTACTTC
TRBJ1-4,NA,TRBV9,NA,CASSVGQLNEKLFF,TGTGCCAGCAGCGTAGGACAGCTTAATGAAAAACTGTTTTTT
TRBJ2-3,TRBD2,TRBV5-1,NA,CASSLGLQLTDTQYF,TGCGCCAGCAGCCTGGGACTACAGTTGACAGATACGCAGTATTTT
TRBJ1-1,TRBD1,TRBV5-1,few,CASSLAGGENTEAFF,TGCGCCAGCAGCTTGGCAGGGGGGGAAAACACTGAAGCTTTCTTT
TRBJ2-1,NA,TRBV5-4,NA,CASSLAKGAGYNEQFF,TGTGCCAGCAGCTTGGCCAAGGGTGCGGGATACAATGAGCAGTTCTTC
TRBJ2-3,NA,TRBV4-3,few,CASSPGKSWIGSVSTDTQYF,TGCGCCAGCAGCCCGGGCAAGTCCTGGATTGGAAGCGTGAGCACAGATACGCAGTATTTT
TRBJ1-5,TRBD1,TRBV14,few,CASSQGDRVGRNQPQHF,TGTGCCAGCAGCCAGGGAGACAGGGTTGGGCGCAATCAGCCCCAGCATTTT
TRBJ2-1,NA,TRBV4-3,NA,CASSQGGVLHRDEQFF,TGCGCCAGCAGCCAAGGCGGGGTACTTCACAGGGATGAGCAGTTCTTC
TRBJ1-1,TRBD1,TRBV29-1,many,CSVAKQGRTEAFF,TGCAGCGTTGCGAAACAGGGGAGGACTGAAGCTTTCTTT
TRBJ1-1,NA,TRBV5-6,NA,CASSLAAFEAFF,TGTGCCAGCAGCTTGGCAGCTTTTGAAGCTTTCTTT
TRBJ2-7,NA,TRBV7-9,few,CASSLVLLEQYF,TGTGCCAGCAGCTTAGTTCTGCTCGAGCAGTACTTC
TRBJ2-3,NA,TRBV7-2,few,CASRFGGPDTQYF,TGTGCCAGCAGGTTCGGGGGCCCAGATACGCAGTATTTT
TRBJ1-1,NA,TRBV5-6,few,CASSLEQGGVDTEAFF,TGTGCCAGCAGCTTGGAACAGGGTGGTGTGGACACTGAAGCTTTCTTT
TRBJ2-5,NA,TRBV20-1,few,CSARDCREQETQYF,TGCAGTGCTAGAGATTGCAGGGAACAAGAGACCCAGTACTTC
TRBJ2-3,NA,TRBV9,many,CASRGTASTDTQYF,TGTGCCAGCAGAGGGACTGCTAGCACAGATACGCAGTATTTT
TRBJ2-5,TRBD1,TRBV11-1,few,CASSFGTGKETQYF,TGTGCCAGCAGCTTCGGGACAGGGAAAGAGACCCAGTACTTC
TRBJ1-5,NA,TRBV6-1,NA,CASSDRDPRVNQPQHF,TGTGCCAGCAGTGATAGGGACCCCAGGGTGAATCAGCCCCAGCATTTT
TRBJ1-1,NA,TRBV12-3/TRBV12-4,NA,CASLRPLNTEAFF,TGTGCCAGCCTCAGACCCTTGAACACTGAAGCTTTCTTT
TRBJ2-1,NA,TRBV7-9,many,CASSLPGSSYNEQFF,TGTGCCAGCAGCTTACCAGGGAGCTCCTACAATGAGCAGTTCTTC
TRBJ2-1,NA,TRBV11-2,few,CASSFVTGYYNEQFF,TGTGCCAGCAGCTTCGTCACAGGGTACTACAATGAGCAGTTCTTC
TRBJ2-3,TRBD1,TRBV28,few,CASSLYGPRDRETDTQYF,TGTGCCAGCAGTTTATACGGCCCACGGGACAGAGAAACAGATACGCAGTATTTT
TRBJ2-5,TRBD2,TRBV2,NA,CARGALTSGGAVPQMETQYF,TGTGCCAGGGGCGCTTTAACTAGCGGGGGGGCAGTTCCCCAGATGGAGACCCAGTACTTC
TRBJ1-4,NA,TRBV28,few,CASSFADGNEKLFF,TGTGCCAGCAGTTTCGCCGACGGGAATGAAAAACTGTTTTTT
TRBJ1-1,NA,TRBV12-3/TRBV12-4,NA,CASNLGFTEAFF,TGTGCCAGCAATCTAGGGTTTACTGAAGCTTTCTTT
TRBJ2-1,NA,TRBV5-1,many,CASSLAPGGLGNEQFF,TGCGCCAGCAGCTTGGCCCCAGGGGGGCTAGGCAATGAGCAGTTCTTC
TRBJ1-5,NA,TRBV18,few,CASSGAGGNQPQHF,TGTGCCAGCTCCGGAGCAGGGGGCAATCAGCCCCAGCATTTT
TRBJ2-4,NA,TRBV29-1,many,CSVASGTIAKNIQYF,TGCAGCGTTGCTTCGGGTACAATAGCCAAAAACATTCAGTACTTC
TRBJ2-1,NA,TRBV7-7,NA,CASSLVGGEASEQFF,TGTGCTAGCAGCTTAGTTGGGGGAGAGGCGAGTGAGCAGTTCTTC
TRBJ2-1,NA,TRBV3-1,few,CASSQEGPYNEQFF,TGTGCCAGCAGCCAAGAGGGACCGTACAATGAGCAGTTCTTC
TRBJ1-2,TRBD1,TRBV6-5,many,CASSRDSNYGYTF,TGTGCCAGCAGCCGGGACAGCAACTATGGCTACACCTTC
TRBJ2-2,NA,TRBV4-1,many,CASSQGNWEAGELFF,TGCGCCAGCAGCCAAGGGAATTGGGAAGCCGGGGAGCTGTTTTTT
TRBJ2-1,NA,TRBV6-6,many,CASSYGLGYNEQFF,TGTGCCAGCAGTTATGGACTGGGATACAATGAGCAGTTCTTC
TRBJ2-3,TRBD2,TRBV18,NA,CASSPGLADYSDTQYF,TGTGCCAGCTCACCGGGACTAGCGGACTACTCGGATACGCAGTATTTT
TRBJ1-2,TRBD1,TRBV6-5,few,CASSPGQGNRGYTF,TGTGCCAGCAGTCCGGGACAGGGTAATCGTGGCTACACCTTC
TRBJ2-7,TRBD2,TRBV4-3,many,CASSLQAASGGYEQYF,TGCGCCAGCAGCCTACAGGCGGCTAGCGGGGGGTACGAGCAGTACTTC
TRBJ1-6,TRBD1,TRBV29-1,few,CSVATGLNSPLHF,TGCAGCGTTGCGACAGGGCTCAATTCACCCCTCCACTTT
TRBJ2-7,NA,TRBV6-1,few,CASSERDTSLMGLYEQYF,TGTGCCAGCAGCGAACGGGACACAAGTCTTATGGGCCTCTACGAGCAGTACTTC
TRBJ2-1,TRBD2,TRBV7-2,NA,CASSLRAGKQFF,TGTGCCAGCAGCTTGCGAGCGGGGAAGCAGTTCTTC
TRBJ2-4,NA,TRBV12-3/TRBV12-4,many,CASSAVGAKNIQYF,TGTGCCAGCAGCGCCGTAGGGGCCAAAAACATTCAGTACTTC
TRBJ2-3,NA,TRBV3-1,NA,CASSQEYSGADTQYF,TGTGCCAGCAGCCAAGAATATTCAGGGGCAGATACGCAGTATTTT
TRBJ2-1,TRBD2,TRBV6-2/TRBV6-3,few,CASSPTSGTYNEQFF,TGTGCCAGCAGCCCTACTAGCGGGACTTACAATGAGCAGTTCTTC
TRBJ2-3,TRBD1,TRBV10-3,many,CATGEGADTDTQYF,TGTGCCACCGGAGAGGGGGCTGACACAGATACGCAGTATTTT
TRBJ2-4,TRBD1,TRBV5-1,NA,CASSLFPELTGGAPGAKNIQYF,TGCGCCAGCAGCTTATTTCCGGAACTGACAGGGGGCGCCCCGGGGGCCAAAAACATTCAGTACTTC
TRBJ1-2,NA,TRBV7-2,few,CASSPSRGYTF,TGTGCCAGCAGCCCCAGCCGTGGCTACACCTTC